This passage covers 4 T cell receptor beta chains from one sample sequenced in a study of shared clonotypes between healthy human individuals. TCRdb's table, derived via immunoSEQ multiplex PCR, lists solely in-frame clones and lacks some. The sample has a few million clones, around 90% seen once; the top ten hold roughly 0.14%. Sequenced sample: naive CD4+ T cells sorted from blood. Subset: CD45RA+ positively selected. All receptors come from a young man in good health.

The chain uses TRBV7-3 and TRBJ2-3; D is undetermined. The germline V gene has CDR1 SGHTA and CDR2 FQGTGA. V was cut by 2 bases and J by 2 bases, with 14 bases left in between. CDR3 size: 16 residues. The CDR3 loop reads CASSLSLDRNTDTQYF. CDR3 DNA sequence: TGTGCCAGCAGCTTATCCCTGGACCGCAACACAGATACGCAGTATTTT.

This rearrangement joins TRBV5-4 to TRBJ1-4; the D is unclear. The ends were cut back, 1 base at V and 0 bases at J, with 7 bases in the middle. The CDR3 is 15 amino acids. CDR1 SGHNT and CDR2 YYREEE come from the germline V gene (reference sequence). The CDR3 DNA sequence: TGTGCCAGCAGCTTGACAGCAGCAACTAATGAAAAACTGTTTTTT. Encoded protein: CASSLTAATNEKLFF.

The rearrangement joins TRBV19 to TRBJ1-6; a weak D match, TRBD1 (6 bases). V was cut by 7 bases and J by 6 bases, with 13 bases left in between. Germline V gene lookup returns CDR1 LNHDA and CDR2 SQIVND (reference sequence). The CDR3 contains 14 residues. The CDR3 sequence is CASTYRVGNSPLHF. Written as DNA, the CDR3 is TGTGCCAGTACCTACAGGGTGGGTAATTCACCCCTCCACTTT. The full variable domain, rest sourced from reference TRBV19 and TRBJ1-6, is DGGITQSPKYLFRKEGQNVTLSCEQNLNHDAMYWYRQDPGQGLRLIYYSQIVNDFQKGDIAEGYSVSREKKESFPLTVTSAQKNPTAFYLCASTYRVGNSPLHFGNGTRLTVT.

The chain carries TRBV14 and TRBJ2-5; perhaps TRBD2 as D (6 bases). Trimming removed 1 base from V and 4 bases from J, with 7 bases in between. The length of the CDR3 is 13 residues. In germline, CDR1 is SGHDN, CDR2 FVKESK. The CDR3 DNA is TGTGCCAGCAGCCAAGGACTAGTAGAGACCCAGTACTTC. It encodes CASSQGLVETQYF.